This T cell receptor (beta chain) derives from a study of T cell repertoires in cytomegalovirus infection. Study at large: It was the public TCR beta signatures that indicated both CMV infection and matching HLA type.

MiXCR was run by TCRdb on the reads, yielding one entry per CDR3 protein. The table lists 150,000 to 200,000 distinct CDR3 sequences, under 15% of them singletons, with 25% to 30% in the top ten. CDR3 length: 11 amino acids. The ends lost 4 bases at V and 15 bases at J; junction bases unmatched: 2. CDR1 and CDR2 (germline): KGHDR, SFDVKD. The V call is TRBV24-1, the J call TRBJ2-4; 10 bases line up with TRBD2. Source material: PBMCs. The sequence derives from a human donor in good health (CMV status not recorded). Some clones in this sample may be carry-over from other donors' samples. As DNA, the CDR3 is TGTGCCACCAGTGACTGGACTAGCGGGTACTTC. This gives the protein CATSDWTSGYF.